This entry concerns a single T cell receptor beta chain. This receptor's antigen is unknown. Base qualities are missing; no much larger clone stands one base away. This sample was taken from a study of T cell changes during pregnancy in multiple sclerosis (dated by TCRdb to the late 2010s). Regarding the complete study: Changes in the T cell repertoire over the course of pregnancy were examined in this study in women with multiple sclerosis.

The CDR3 goes from the cysteine to the phenylalanine over 15 residues. The read is trimmed to its CDR3 DNA, 45 bases read in frame from base 1. The germline V gene yields SGDLS for CDR1 and YYNGEE for CDR2. For this chain, trimming is 4 bases at the V end and 1 base at the J end, and the number of junction bases without a gene match is 5. The method was the immunoSEQ multiplex PCR assay. Drawn from immuneACCESS, this table holds only the in-frame rearrangements with V and J called that TCRdb kept. Clones are partly lost; checked studies trace under half to an unresolved V gene and leave the rest unexplained. Recorded for this sample are 60,000 to 80,000 clones; less than 90% of them occurred a single time. The biggest ten clones account for 3.3% of the sample.

The chain is made from TRBV9 and TRBJ2-7, with 10 bases aligning to TRBD1. This receptor was taken from a female donor with multiple sclerosis, enrolled in a pregnancy study. Sequences were derived from peripheral blood, sampled before pregnancy. The CDR3 protein sequence reads: CASSQTGGWSYEQYF. The DNA sequence is given as TGTGCCAGCAGCCAGACAGGGGGCTGGTCCTACGAGCAGTACTTC.